One sample yielded the 21 T cell receptor beta chains listed below, sequenced in a study of regulatory T cells in long-lasting Graves disease. The sample's time point: newly diagnosed GD, antithyroid drugs for less than 3 months. Preparation of the TCR library used RNA extracted from PBMCs. Both iRepertoire HTBI primers and Arm-PCR of CDR3 regions were used to build the TCR beta libraries. One entry per CDR3 protein results from TCRdb running MiXCR on the multiplex PCR reads. The table has about 360,000 distinct CDR3 sequences, about 16% seen once. These same records also appear under a second study, on T cells in Graves' hyperthyroidism and ophthalmopathy.

The sample consisted of peripheral blood mononuclear cells (PBMCs), taken at new diagnosis, from a patient treated with antithyroid drugs. These receptors were obtained from a woman under 30 with Graves disease.

Only one count was recorded for this clonotype. This chain uses TRBV24-1 with TRBJ1-3, with unresolved D. The germline V gene encodes CDR1 KGHDR and CDR2 SFDVKD. The CDR3 extends over 11 amino acids. Trimming took off 9 bases at V and 0 bases at J, with 2 bases between the two ends. CDR3 nucleotides: TGTGCCACCGGCTCTGGAAACACCATATATTTT. Amino acid sequence: CATGSGNTIYF.

The chain has TRBV11-2 and TRBJ2-3; D unresolved. The germline V gene has CDR1 SGHAT and CDR2 FQNNGV. The CDR3 is made up of 16 amino acids. V lost 1 base and J 4 bases, leaving 15 bases between the germline ends. The CDR3 loop reads CASSLGFRAPADTQYF. The CDR3 DNA is TGTGCCAGCAGCTTAGGATTCCGGGCCCCGGCAGATACGCAGTATTTT.

This clonotype was counted ten times or more. This chain joins TRBV6-5 and TRBJ1-5; 7 bases map to TRBD1. This CDR3 region has 18 residues. CDR1 is MNHEY, CDR2 SVGAGI, per germline. Trimming cost V 0 bases and J 0 bases; bases outside gene matches: 8. The CDR3 loop is CASSYSDRLFYSNQPQHF. The CDR3 DNA sequence: TGTGCCAGCAGTTACTCGGACAGGCTTTTCTATAGCAATCAGCCCCAGCATTTT.

This clonotype showed up many times. The V call is TRBV12-3 or TRBV12-4, the J call TRBJ2-1; D is ambiguous. The CDR3 consists of 14 residues. V lost 4 bases and J 5 bases, leaving 12 bases between the germline ends. CDR3 sequence reads: CASSSPSLNNEQFF. CDR3 coding DNA: TGTGCCAGCAGTTCCCCGTCATTAAACAATGAGCAGTTCTTC.

This clonotype has at least ten counts. The rearrangement links TRBV9 to TRBJ2-5; 7 bases line up with TRBD2. The length of the CDR3 is 12 residues. From germline, CDR1 is SGDLS and CDR2 YYNGEE. The ends lost 2 bases at V and 9 bases at J; junction bases unmatched: 4. This CDR3 reads CASSVDRGAQYF. The CDR3 DNA reads as TGTGCCAGCAGCGTTGACCGGGGGGCCCAGTACTTC.

This clonotype showed up many times. The chain recombines TRBV11-2 with TRBJ1-2; D is perhaps TRBD1 (5 bases). CDR3 length equals 14 residues. Germline CDR1 SGHAT, CDR2 FQNNGV. The V end was cut by 5 bases, the J end by 7 bases, with 17 bases between. This CDR3 reads CASSAGTALGGYTF. DNA of the CDR3: TGTGCCAGCAGCGCCGGGACGGCACTCGGTGGCTACACCTTC.

This clonotype occurred many times. V usage is TRBV20-1 and J usage is TRBJ2-4; no clear D gene. The germline V gene encodes CDR1 DFQATT and CDR2 SNEGSKA (reference sequence). Trimming shortened V by 0 bases and J by 0 bases, and 9 bases separated the two germline ends. The CDR3 is 15 amino acids. CDR3 DNA sequence: TGCAGTGCTAGAGATCGGTATCTAGCCAAAAACATTCAGTACTTC. Protein sequence: CSARDRYLAKNIQYF.

This clonotype was counted many times. The chain has TRBV4-1 and TRBJ2-2; possibly TRBD1 for D (6 bases). Germline loops: CDR1 MGHRA, CDR2 YSYEKL. The V gene lost 6 bases and the J gene lost 1 base, with 15 bases spanning the gap. This CDR3 region has 16 residues. In DNA form, the CDR3 reads TGCGCCAGCAGGCGTTCCGAGACAGGGAACACCGGGGAGCTGTTTTTT. Amino acid sequence: CASRRSETGNTGELFF.

The genes are TRBV9 and TRBJ2-7, with D uncertain. The CDR3 totals 13 residues. Germline V gene lookup returns CDR1 SGDLS and CDR2 YYNGEE. The V end lost 4 bases, the J end lost 3 bases, and 11 bases lay between the germline ends. CDR3 sequence (DNA): TGTGCCAGCAGCCCCACCATAGGCTACGAGCAGTACTTC. Amino acids: CASSPTIGYEQYF.

This clonotype appeared many times. The chain links TRBV7-2 to TRBJ2-2; a possible D gene is TRBD2 (5 bases). V lost 4 bases and J lost 7, with 19 bases in between. Germline V gene sequence: CDR1 SGHTA, CDR2 FQGNSA. The CDR3 sequence is 16 residues long. The CDR3 DNA follows: TGTGCCAGCAGCTCGATGGGAGTTATTGCTGGCGGGGAGCTGTTTTTT. Amino acid sequence: CASSSMGVIAGGELFF.

There are many counts of this clonotype. This sequence joins TRBV3-1 and TRBJ1-5, with 7 bases matching TRBD1. The germline V gene has CDR1 LGHDT and CDR2 YNNKEL (reference sequence). The CDR3 extends over 15 amino acids. V lost 4 bases to trimming and J lost 0 bases; unmatched junction nucleotides: 3. CDR3 amino acids: CASSRTGASNQPQHF. CDR3 in DNA: TGTGCCAGCAGCCGTACAGGGGCTAGCAATCAGCCCCAGCATTTT.

The chain carries TRBV2 and TRBJ2-7, with D uncertain. V was cut by 3 bases and J by 3 bases, with 12 bases left in between. Per germline, CDR1 SNHLY and CDR2 FYNNEI. The CDR3 spans 14 residues. The CDR3 DNA is TGTGCCAGCAGTGAGGCTAAGGGTGGCTACGAGCAGTACTTC. Amino acids: CASSEAKGGYEQYF. The full variable domain, completed using reference TRBV2 and TRBJ2-7, is EPEVTQTPSHQVTQMGQEVILRCVPISNHLYFYWYRQILGQKVEFLVSFYNNEISEKSEIFDDQFSVERPDGSNFTLKIRSTKLEDSAMYFCASSEAKGGYEQYFGPGTRLTVT.

For this clonotype: At one of its ends the junction is not consistent with the germline gene, which may arise from a read error. The chain links TRBV7-7 to TRBJ1-1; 7 bases fit TRBD1. This CDR3 spans 16 amino acids. Germline CDR1 reads SSHAT; CDR2 reads FNYEAQ (reference sequence). CDR3 in DNA: TGTGCTAGCAGGAGCCGGGACAGTAATCTGAACACTGAAGCTTTCTTT. Translation gives CASRSRDSNLNTEAFF.

V usage is TRBV20-1 and J usage is TRBJ2-1; 7 nucleotides agree with TRBD2. The CDR3 loop spans 15 amino acids. Germline loops: CDR1 DFQATT, CDR2 SNEGSKA (reference sequence). V lost 0 bases to trimming and J lost 5 bases; unmatched junction nucleotides: 7. DNA for the CDR3: TGCAGTGCTAGAGAATGGCGGGGGAAGAACAATGAGCAGTTCTTC. Translated, it gives CSAREWRGKNNEQFF.

This clonotype was seen ten or more times. The gene calls are TRBV27 and TRBJ2-7; TRBD1 aligns across 7 bases. Germline V gene sequence: CDR1 MNHEY, CDR2 SMNVEV (reference sequence). V lost 2 bases, J lost 4 bases, and 2 bases stayed unmatched. This CDR3 region has 13 residues. The DNA for the CDR3 is TGTGCCAGCAGTTTAGCCAGGGGGTACGAGCAGTACTTC. This encodes CASSLARGYEQYF.

V and J are TRBV5-4 and TRBJ1-2; D is perhaps TRBD1 (6 bases). The V end lost 4 bases, the J end lost 1 base, and 23 bases lay between the germline ends. The CDR3 contains 18 residues. Germline-derived CDR1 and CDR2 are SGHNT and YYREEE (reference sequence). CDR3 in DNA: TGTGCCAGCAGCCCTGGATCCCCAGGGGCCGCGGATAACTATGGCTACACCTTC. This codes for CASSPGSPGAADNYGYTF. Full variable domain (remainder filled in from reference TRBV5-4 and TRBJ1-2): ETGVTQSPTHLIKTRGQQVTLRCSSQSGHNTVSWYQQALGQGPQFIFQYYREEENGRGNFPPRFSGLQFPNYSSELNVNALELDDSALYLCASSPGSPGAADNYGYTFGSGTRLTVV.

This clonotype was seen just once. J is TRBJ2-7 and V is TRBV3-1; a possible D gene is TRBD1 (5 bases). V was cut by 6 bases and J by 3 bases, with 12 bases left in between. CDR3 length: 13 residues. Looked up from germline, CDR1 is LGHDT and CDR2 is YNNKEL (reference sequence). The CDR3 loop is CASRDDQGYEQYF. Written as DNA, the CDR3 is TGTGCCAGCAGGGACGACCAGGGCTACGAGCAGTACTTC.

This clonotype has ten or more counts. The chain joins TRBV30 to TRBJ2-3; TRBD1 agrees at 12 bases. Trimming removed 1 base from V and 4 bases from J; junction bases left unmatched: 3. CDR1 GTSNPN and CDR2 SVGIG come from the germline V gene (reference sequence). This CDR3 spans 15 amino acids. The CDR3 loop is CAWSGDRGLADTQYF. The CDR3 DNA reads TGTGCCTGGAGTGGGGACAGGGGGCTGGCAGATACGCAGTATTTT.

This clonotype turned up a few times. The chain recombines TRBV7-3 with TRBJ2-3; 7 bases are shared with TRBD2. Germline CDR1 is SGHTA and CDR2 is FQGTGA. The CDR3 sequence is 17 residues long. J gave up 2 bases and V 5 bases, and 13 bases lay outside the gene matches. This CDR3 reads CASSLCWVAGTTDTQYF. The CDR3 DNA sequence: TGTGCCAGCAGCCTCTGCTGGGTAGCGGGCACCACAGATACGCAGTATTTT.

This clonotype was observed a handful of times. The rearrangement uses TRBV19 and TRBJ2-1, with a possible D match to TRBD2 (6 bases). Germline loops: CDR1 LNHDA, CDR2 SQIVND (reference sequence). This CDR3 is built from 17 residues. V lost 1 base to trimming and J lost 1 base, with 14 bases between them. As DNA, the CDR3 is TGTGCCAGTAGTATAGGGCGGGGCGGTCAATCCTACAATGAGCAGTTCTTC. Translation: CASSIGRGGQSYNEQFF.

This clonotype appeared many times. The chain recombines TRBV28 with TRBJ2-7; D is unresolved. Trimming cost V 6 bases and J 3 bases, with 18 bases left between them. The V gene's germline CDR1 is MDHEN and CDR2 SYDVKM. The CDR3 is 15 amino acids. For the CDR3, the DNA is TGTGCCAGCAGCCCGGGTACGGGTCCCGACTACGAGCAGTACTTC. This gives the protein CASSPGTGPDYEQYF. Drawing the rest from reference TRBV28 and TRBJ2-7, the complete variable domain is DVKVTQSSRYLVKRTGEKVFLECVQDMDHENMFWYRQDPGLGLRLIYFSYDVKMKEKGDIPEGYSVSREKKERFSLILESASTNQTSMYLCASSPGTGPDYEQYFGPGTRLTVT.